This entry lists 2 T cell receptor beta chains sequenced from one sample in a study of blood T cell repertoires in COVID-19 (dated by TCRdb to about 2020). The library was prepared using the immunoSEQ multiplex PCR assay. TCRdb obtained this table from immuneACCESS and retained in-frame rearrangements with V and J assigned. These tables miss some clones; where compared with another copy, unresolved V genes account for less than half of the shortfall, and the remainder is unexplained. The sample table holds 130,000 to 150,000 clones, of which roughly 90% were seen once. Over 0.85% of the sample is in the top ten clones. Material: peripheral blood. These TCRs come from a woman in her forties or fifties with acute or convalescent COVID-19.

The J gene is TRBJ1-2, the V gene TRBV6-6, with TRBD1 identical over 7 bases. V trimming: 7 bases; J trimming: 6 bases; junction bases outside the gene matches: 11. This CDR3 spans 14 amino acids. Germline lookup yields CDR1 MNHNY and CDR2 SVGAGI (reference sequence). CDR3 nucleotides: TGTGCCAGCATCTACGGACAGGAGGGCCATGGCTACACCTTC. As protein: CASIYGQEGHGYTF.

This clone turned up a few times. This chain joins TRBV5-1 and TRBJ1-1; D not resolved. CDR1 SGHRS and CDR2 YFSETQ come from the germline V gene. V lost 2 bases and J 3 bases, leaving 11 bases between the germline ends. This CDR3 spans 14 amino acids. The CDR3 DNA is TGCGCCAGCAGCTTAGGGCGGGCCGACACTGAAGCTTTCTTT. Translating it yields CASSLGRADTEAFF. Using reference TRBV5-1 and TRBJ1-1 for the parts outside the CDR3, the full variable domain is KAGVTQTPRYLIKTRGQQVTLSCSPISGHRSVSWYQQTPGQGLQFLFEYFSETQRNKGNFPGRFSGRQFSNSRSEMNVSTLELGDSALYLCASSLGRADTEAFFGQGTRLTVV.